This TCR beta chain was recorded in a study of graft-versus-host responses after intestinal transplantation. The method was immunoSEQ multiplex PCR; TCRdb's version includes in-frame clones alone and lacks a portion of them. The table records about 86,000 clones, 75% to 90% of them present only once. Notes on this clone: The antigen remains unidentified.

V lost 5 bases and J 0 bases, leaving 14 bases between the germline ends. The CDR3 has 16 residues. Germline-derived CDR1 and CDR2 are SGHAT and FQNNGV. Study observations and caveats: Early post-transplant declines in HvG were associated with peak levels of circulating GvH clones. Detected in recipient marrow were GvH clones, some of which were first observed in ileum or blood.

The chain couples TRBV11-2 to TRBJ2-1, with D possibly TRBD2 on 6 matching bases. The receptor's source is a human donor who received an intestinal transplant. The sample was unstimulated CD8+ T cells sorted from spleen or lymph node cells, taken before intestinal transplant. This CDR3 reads CASSPGTSTSYNEQFF. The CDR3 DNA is TGTGCCAGCAGCCCAGGGACTTCTACCTCCTACAATGAGCAGTTCTTC.